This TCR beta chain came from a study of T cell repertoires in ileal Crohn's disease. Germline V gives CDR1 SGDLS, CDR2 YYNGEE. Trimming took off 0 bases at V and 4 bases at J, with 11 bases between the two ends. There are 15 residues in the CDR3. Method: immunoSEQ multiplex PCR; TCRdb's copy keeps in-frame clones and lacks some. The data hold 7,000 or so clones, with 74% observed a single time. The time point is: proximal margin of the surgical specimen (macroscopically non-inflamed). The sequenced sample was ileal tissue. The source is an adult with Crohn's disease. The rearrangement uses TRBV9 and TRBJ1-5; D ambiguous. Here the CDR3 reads CASSVEGVINQPQHF. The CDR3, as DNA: TGTGCCAGCAGCGTAGAGGGAGTTATAAATCAGCCCCAGCATTTT.